The TCR beta chain under discussion was sequenced for a study of T cell responses to AZD1222 COVID-19 vaccine. Findings of the study overall: Recipients of AZD1222 seropositive at baseline numbered only 6 or 7.

Germline V gene sequence: CDR1 LGHDT, CDR2 YNNKEL (reference sequence). The CDR3 has 14 amino acids. Trimming stripped 0 bases from V and 10 bases from J, with 15 bases between. Comments on this clone: The antigen is unknown.

The data were produced by immunoSEQ multiplex PCR, yet TCRdb's version contains in-frame clones alone and is incomplete. The sample includes around 60,000 clones, around 85% seen only once; the top ten take 26%. The chain recombines TRBV3-1 (or the pseudogene TRBV3-2) with TRBJ1-1; D gene unclear. The sequencing used peripheral blood, collected 28 days after the second AZD1222 dose. This receptor was identified in an adult who received the AZD1222 COVID-19 vaccine. CDR3 nucleotides: TGTGCCAGCAGCCAAGACCGCGTCAGCGTTCGAGCTTTCTTT. It translates to CASSQDRVSVRAFF.